This TCR beta chain was recorded in a study of Graves' ophthalmopathy and Graves' hyperthyroidism. Study-level information: Sampling took place at initial diagnosis, with peripheral blood obtained before any treatment. Study-wide findings and caveats: Blood also held most thyroid clonotypes expanded above 0.001 frequency.

This clonotype was seen repeatedly, ten times or more. The antigen remains undetermined. The study amplified TCR beta CDR3 regions using RNA transcripts. An opening RT-PCR round employed HTBI primers and preceded a second-round multiplex PCR. One entry per CDR3 protein, called by TCRdb with MiXCR from the multiplex PCR reads. Of 650,000 to 900,000 distinct CDR3 sequences in the sample, roughly 40% were seen once. Certain patients, namely those with other autoimmune diseases, uncontrolled infections, pregnancy or lactation, were excluded. Trimming removed 2 bases from V and 4 bases from J, with 11 bases in between. The CDR3 consists of 14 residues. The V gene's germline CDR1 is MNHNY and CDR2 SVGAGI (reference sequence).

The sequence was collected from an adult man with Graves' ophthalmopathy. Sequencing was carried out using peripheral blood. This sequence joins TRBV6-6 and TRBJ1-1; no firm D call. The CDR3 loop is CASSYDKKTTEAFF. CDR3 nucleotides: TGTGCCAGCAGTTACGACAAGAAGACCACTGAAGCTTTCTTT.